The sample holds many counts of the clone carrying this TCR beta chain. Trimming cost V 1 base and J 9 bases, with 17 bases left between them. There are 15 residues in the CDR3. Germline values: CDR1 SGHRS, CDR2 YFSETQ. This entry belongs to a study of regulatory T cells in long-lasting Graves disease. Relying on iRepertoire HTBI primers and Arm-PCR of CDR3 regions, the team built TCR beta libraries. From the multiplex PCR reads, TCRdb called clonotypes with MiXCR, one entry per CDR3 protein. Of roughly 250,000 distinct CDR3 sequences in the sample, 18% were seen once. Time point given: newly diagnosed GD, antithyroid drugs for less than 3 months. PBMC-extracted RNA yielded the TCR library. These data were likewise used in another study, on T cells in Graves' hyperthyroidism and ophthalmopathy.

The origin of this receptor is a woman in her twenties or thirties with Graves disease. This specimen was peripheral blood mononuclear cells (PBMCs), taken at new diagnosis, from a patient treated with antithyroid drugs. The chain employs TRBV5-1 and TRBJ2-1; D remains ambiguous. The CDR3 here is CASSLKVGSRAEQFF. The CDR3 region has the DNA TGCGCCAGCAGCTTGAAGGTCGGCAGTCGCGCTGAGCAGTTCTTC.